These 9 T cell receptor beta chains share one sample of origin, sequenced in a study of cytomegalovirus exposure and HLA in healthy donors (dated by TCRdb to about 2017). The method behind the library was the immunoSEQ multiplex PCR assay. For the multiplex PCR, a mixture combining 60 forward primers for TCR Vbeta segments and 13 reverse primers for TCR Jbeta segments was used. Entries here come from immuneACCESS through TCRdb and include only in-frame sequences with V and J called. Some clones fail to appear in such tables; in the studies checked, an unresolved V gene covers under half of the shortfall, and the cause of the remainder is unknown. The table for this sample lists about 120,000 clones; approximately 82% of them were counted only once. The ten largest clones represent around a fifth of the sample. The sample taken for sequencing was PBMCs. These TCRs come from a man aged 25-45 years in good health and CMV-seropositive.

The chain is built from TRBV5-1 and TRBJ1-4; D perhaps matches TRBD1 (6 bases). Trimming removed 2 bases at V and 0 bases at J, with 14 bases between. Germline V gives CDR1 SGHRS, CDR2 YFSETQ. The CDR3 is 17 residues long. The CDR3 nucleotides read TGCGCCAGCAGCTTTCGGACAGATCTGGCAACTAATGAAAAACTGTTTTTT. Protein: CASSFRTDLATNEKLFF. The complete variable domain, with remaining parts taken from reference TRBV5-1 and TRBJ1-4, reads KAGVTQTPRYLIKTRGQQVTLSCSPISGHRSVSWYQQTPGQGLQFLFEYFSETQRNKGNFPGRFSGRQFSNSRSEMNVSTLELGDSALYLCASSFRTDLATNEKLFFGSGTQLSVL.

The chain recombines TRBV6-1 with TRBJ1-2; 11 nucleotides align to TRBD1. CDR3 length equals 15 residues. Unmatched junction bases numbered 7, after V lost 6 bases and J lost 4 bases. The germline V gene encodes CDR1 MNHNS and CDR2 SASEGT. The CDR3 DNA reads as TGTGCCAGCAGCTTGCGGACAGGGGGCAGCTATGGCTACACCTTC. It encodes CASSLRTGGSYGYTF.

This clone was seen once. The J gene is TRBJ2-3, the V gene TRBV7-6; 11 bases are shared with TRBD2. The CDR3 is 19 amino acids. Looked up from germline, CDR1 is SGHVS and CDR2 is FNYEAQ. The trim removed 3 bases at V and 0 bases at J, leaving 11 bases unmatched. The CDR3 DNA is TGTGCCAGCAGCTTCCCAACTAGCGGGGGCCCAACTAGCACAGATACGCAGTATTTT. Its translation: CASSFPTSGGPTSTDTQYF.

The chain couples TRBV28 to TRBJ1-2, with a tentative D call TRBD1 (6 bases). CDR1 and CDR2 from the germline V gene are MDHEN and SYDVKM. The CDR3 is 16 amino acids. With 5 bases removed from V and 2 bases from J, the gap between germline ends came to 18 bases. CDR3 nucleotide sequence: TGTGCCAGCAGTCCAATGGGGGGCGGGGGGAACTATGGCTACACCTTC. Amino acid sequence: CASSPMGGGGNYGYTF.

The chain carries TRBV27 and TRBJ1-2, with 10 bases identical to TRBD1. Germline trimming cut 2 bases from V and 7 bases from J; bases unmatched to any gene: 13. The CDR3 contains 17 residues. CDR1 and CDR2 (germline): MNHEY, SMNVEV (reference sequence). CDR3 DNA: TGTGCCAGCAGTTTACCCTACTCCGGGACAGGGGTAGGTGGCTACACCTTC. This translates into CASSLPYSGTGVGGYTF.

The J gene is TRBJ1-2, the V gene TRBV7-9; possibly TRBD1 for D (6 bases). Trimming removed 3 bases from V and 6 bases from J, with 14 bases in between. The CDR3 is made up of 14 amino acids. Germline-derived CDR1 and CDR2 are SEHNR and FQNEAQ (reference sequence). The CDR3 protein is CASSFPTGRDGYTF. CDR3 nucleotides: TGTGCCAGCAGCTTCCCTACAGGGCGCGATGGCTACACCTTC.

The genes are TRBV4-1 and TRBJ2-7; 7 bases map to TRBD2. The CDR3 runs to 16 residues. With V trimmed by 2 bases and J by 2 bases, 9 bases remained unmatched. The V gene's germline CDR1 is MGHRA and CDR2 YSYEKL. CDR3: CASSQFSERGTYEQYF. CDR3 nucleotides: TGCGCCAGCAGCCAATTTTCCGAGCGGGGAACCTACGAGCAGTACTTC.

This chain uses TRBV19 with TRBJ2-6; maybe TRBD1 (6 bases). Germline CDR1 LNHDA, CDR2 SQIVND (reference sequence). V dropped 6 bases and J dropped 0 bases, with 18 bases sitting between them. This CDR3 contains 18 residues. CDR3 residues: CASSPIYRASSGANVLTF. The CDR3 bases are TGTGCCAGTAGCCCGATATACAGGGCGAGCTCTGGGGCCAACGTCCTGACTTTC.

This clone was seen a handful of times. This CDR3 reads CASSDRNTGELFF. The CDR3 DNA sequence: TGTGCCAGCAGTGACAGGAACACCGGGGAGCTGTTTTTT. The chain has TRBV9 and TRBJ2-2, with a possible D match to TRBD1 (5 bases). Trimming took 5 bases from V and 1 from J, leaving 6 bases between them. Germline values: CDR1 SGDLS, CDR2 YYNGEE. The CDR3 is 13 residues long.